Sequencing of this TCR beta chain was carried out in a study of CD8 T cells in ankylosing spondylitis. Points from the study as a whole: There was a TCR beta motif, made of 7 to 9 highly homologous variants, that appeared characteristic of ankylosing spondylitis blood. Previous work reported some of these motif variants in the synovial fluid and blood of reactive arthritis. Clones linked to disease were reported to show significant enrichment in matched ankylosing spondylitis synovial fluid.

The CDR3 is 15 amino acids. CDR1 and CDR2 (germline): SGHAT, FQNNGV. V lost 3 bases and J lost 0, with 8 bases in between. Using quantitative 5'-RACE with molecular barcodes, the authors made TCR beta libraries. Each CDR3 protein is one row after TCRdb ran MiXCR on the 5' RACE reads. The sample yields some 800,000 distinct CDR3 sequences, 10% to 15% seen once. In this sample, this clonotype turned up a few times. Its antigen is unidentified. The rearrangement joins TRBV11-2 to TRBJ2-2; no reliable D call. What was sequenced was blood, either unsorted or a sorted T cell fraction (not recorded which). The sequence was obtained from a male donor with ankylosing spondylitis. DNA for the CDR3: TGTGCCAGCAGCTTGACATTCTCGAACACCGGGGAGCTGTTTTTT. It specifies CASSLTFSNTGELFF. The variable domain in full, completed from reference TRBV11-2 and TRBJ2-2, reads EAGVAQSPRYKIIEKRQSVAFWCNPISGHATLYWYQQILGQGPKLLIQFQNNGVVDDSQLPKDRFSAERLKGVDSTLKIQPAKLEDSAVYLCASSLTFSNTGELFFGEGSRLTVL.